One and the same sample provided the 26 T cell receptor beta chains below, sequenced in a study of read filtering for tumor transcriptome and immune sequencing. The library was built from around 380 ng RNA with molecular barcoded adaptors for alpha/delta and beta/gamma chains. TCRdb reprocessed the reads with MiXCR, giving one entry per CDR3 protein. This table has tens of thousands of distinct CDR3 sequences, 20% to 25% appearing once. Sequenced material: a population of CD138-negative cells sorted from bone marrow. The receptors originated from a donor at least 40 years old with multiple myeloma.

This clonotype appeared many times. J is TRBJ1-5 and V is TRBV20-1; a possible D gene is TRBD1 (6 bases). This CDR3 is 14 amino acids long. Germline V gene lookup returns CDR1 DFQATT and CDR2 SNEGSKA (reference sequence). V was pared by 3 bases and J by 6 bases, with 15 bases between. CDR3 sequence reads: CSASFLGAAQPQHF. The CDR3 region has the DNA TGCAGTGCTAGTTTTCTGGGGGCGGCTCAGCCCCAGCATTTT.

In this sample, this clonotype turned up many times. The chain uses TRBV14 and TRBJ2-1, with 12 bases lining up with TRBD2. This CDR3 region has 18 residues. The V gene end was trimmed by 0 bases and the J gene end by 3 bases; junction bases not matched to a gene: 6. CDR1 is SGHDN, CDR2 FVKESK, per germline. CDR3 region: CASSQDPLAGGDYNEQFF. In nucleotides, the CDR3 is TGTGCCAGCAGCCAAGATCCCCTAGCGGGAGGGGACTACAATGAGCAGTTCTTC.

With regard to this clonotype: It may be a read error: a sequence one base away is much more abundant. V usage is TRBV28 and J usage is TRBJ1-5, with D unresolved. The CDR3 has 13 residues. The germline V gene encodes CDR1 MDHEN and CDR2 SYDVKM. Trimming cost V 6 bases and J 4 bases, with 10 bases left between them. CDR3 DNA sequence: TGTGCCAGCAGGGGTCAAATAAATCAGCCCCAGCATTTT. Its translation: CASRGQINQPQHF.

The table lists this clonotype with many counts. This chain uses TRBV28 with TRBJ2-3; the match to TRBD2 covers 15 bases. The CDR3 is 15 residues long. The V gene end was trimmed by 6 bases and the J gene end by 7 bases; junction bases not matched to a gene: 5. The germline V gene has CDR1 MDHEN and CDR2 SYDVKM. The CDR3 DNA is TGTGCCAGCAGCCCTGGGACTAGCGGGAGGCATACGCAGTATTTT. It translates to CASSPGTSGRHTQYF.

This clonotype was picked up many times. J is TRBJ2-1 and V is TRBV4-1; D possibly matches TRBD1 or TRBD2 (7 bases each). The CDR3 contains 14 residues. V was trimmed by 5 bases and J by 5 bases, leaving 13 bases between them. Germline CDR1 and CDR2: MGHRA and YSYEKL. The CDR3 is CASSSTGRDNEQFF. The CDR3 DNA follows: TGCGCCAGCAGCTCGACAGGGAGGGACAATGAGCAGTTCTTC.

This clonotype appeared a few times. The rearrangement uses TRBV23-1 and TRBJ2-1; D may be TRBD2 (7 bases). TRBV23-1 is marked as an open reading frame, function uncertain. CDR3 length: 18 amino acids. V lost 8 bases and J lost 0, with 23 bases in between. CDR3 loop: CASGALSGGISSYNEQFF. The CDR3 nucleotides read TGCGCCAGCGGGGCTTTATCGGGGGGCATTAGCTCCTACAATGAGCAGTTCTTC.

This clonotype was counted ten times or more. The chain has TRBV12-3 or TRBV12-4 and TRBJ2-1, with D perhaps TRBD1 or TRBD2 (6 bases each). The CDR3 has 15 amino acids. The V end lost 7 bases, the J end lost 0 bases, and 13 bases lay between the germline ends. The CDR3 DNA sequence: TGTGCCAGCACGCGGGACATAAGCTCCTACAATGAGCAGTTCTTC. Translated: CASTRDISSYNEQFF.

This clonotype was observed many times. The chain employs TRBV20-1 and TRBJ2-5, with D perhaps matching TRBD1 (5 bases). V dropped 5 bases and J dropped 3 bases, with 19 bases sitting between them. Germline V CDR1 and CDR2: DFQATT, SNEGSKA (reference sequence). The CDR3 runs to 15 residues. Here the CDR3 DNA reads TGCAGTGCTCCACCGATAACATCGACAGAAGAGACCCAGTACTTC. It translates to CSAPPITSTEETQYF.

This clonotype was seen ten or more times. The genes are TRBV6-5 and TRBJ2-6; tentative D call: TRBD2 (6 bases). V lost 0 bases, J lost 4 bases, and 13 bases lay in between. The CDR3 runs to 17 residues. Germline V lookup: CDR1 MNHEY, CDR2 SVGAGI. In nucleotides, the CDR3 is TGTGCCAGCAGTTACTCGAACCGGGGGTCCGGGGCCAACGTCCTGACTTTC. It is translated as CASSYSNRGSGANVLTF.

The CDR3 nucleotides are TGTGCCAGCAGCGGAAGCGGGATTAACACCGGGGAGCTGTTTTTT. Translation gives CASSGSGINTGELFF. The chain has TRBV9 and TRBJ2-2, with TRBD2 matching over 7 bases. Trimming cost V 3 bases and J 2 bases; bases outside gene matches: 4. Germline CDR1 is SGDLS and CDR2 is YYNGEE. The CDR3 extends over 15 amino acids.

This clonotype appeared a few times. This chain joins TRBV4-1 and TRBJ1-1; tentatively, D is TRBD1 (5 bases). CDR3 size: 15 residues. Trimming cost V 1 base and J 6 bases, with 15 bases left between them. The germline V gene has CDR1 MGHRA and CDR2 YSYEKL. CDR3 in amino acids: CASSQAQVEIAEAFF. In DNA form, the CDR3 reads TGCGCCAGCAGCCAAGCACAGGTGGAGATAGCTGAAGCTTTCTTT.

This clonotype was observed a handful of times. The CDR3 sequence is CASSGNQETQYF. As DNA, the CDR3 is TGTGCCAGCAGCGGGAACCAAGAGACCCAGTACTTC. The J gene is TRBJ2-5, the V gene TRBV9; D remains ambiguous. Germline V lookup: CDR1 SGDLS, CDR2 YYNGEE. V lost 3 bases, J lost 0 bases, and 3 bases lay in between. The CDR3 contains 12 residues.

The chain has TRBV23-1 and TRBJ2-7, with a tentative D call TRBD1 (5 bases). TRBV23-1 is labeled an ORF, and its function is uncertain. The CDR3 extends over 17 amino acids. Trimming took 3 bases from V and 6 from J, leaving 24 bases between them. The CDR3 nucleotides read TGCGCCAGCAGTCAGGTGGGGCTGACGACGGCCTGGTGCGAGCAGTACTTC. Amino acids: CASSQVGLTTAWCEQYF.

As to this clonotype: In this CDR3 the conserved last residue, phenylalanine or tryptophan, is missing, so a read error is likely. J is TRBJ2-3 and V is TRBV7-9; 8 bases match TRBD2. In germline, CDR1 is SEHNR, CDR2 FQNEAQ (reference sequence). The CDR3 is made up of 15 amino acids. The CDR3 coding sequence is TGTACCAGCAGCTTTGATAGCGGGGGCACAGATACGCAGTATCTT. This codes for CTSSFDSGGTDTQYL.

The count of this clonotype is one. The J gene is TRBJ1-4, the V gene TRBV2; tentatively, D is TRBD1 (5 bases). The CDR3 is 14 amino acids. The germline CDR1 and CDR2 sequences are SNHLY and FYNNEI. V was shortened by 3 bases and J by 5 bases, with 10 bases between the two germline ends. The CDR3 spells CASSEGLVNEKLFF. In nucleotides, the CDR3 is TGTGCCAGCAGTGAGGGACTCGTGAATGAAAAACTGTTTTTT.

The genes are TRBV6-6 and TRBJ2-1, with TRBD2 matching 10 bases. The length of the CDR3 is 13 residues. After removal of 6 bases from V and 9 bases from J, the junction contained 5 bases not matched to a gene. Germline V gene lookup returns CDR1 MNHNY and CDR2 SVGAGI (reference sequence). In DNA form, the CDR3 reads TGTGCCAGCAGAAGCGGGGGGGCCAGTGAGCAGTTCTTC. Translation: CASRSGGASEQFF.

The sample holds many counts of this clonotype. This chain links TRBV19 with TRBJ2-1; no clear D. Germline-derived CDR1 and CDR2 are LNHDA and SQIVND (reference sequence). V gave up 7 bases and J gave up 8 bases, with 21 bases separating them. CDR3 length: 15 residues. For the CDR3, the DNA is TGTGCCAGTACCCCGGCCGGCCTCGAATGGTATGAGCAGTTCTTC. This gives the protein CASTPAGLEWYEQFF.

The V and J genes are TRBV19 and TRBJ1-2; unclear D gene. The CDR3 contains 13 residues. Between the trimmed V and J ends, which lost 5 bases and 2 bases, there was a span of 9 bases. The germline CDR1 and CDR2 sequences are LNHDA and SQIVND (reference sequence). In nucleotides, the CDR3 is TGTGCCAGTAGTCGAGAGATGAACTATGGCTACACCTTC. Its protein product is CASSREMNYGYTF.

J is TRBJ2-7 and V is TRBV12-3 or TRBV12-4; TRBD2 matches at 9 bases. The ends lost 6 bases at V and 0 bases at J; junction bases unmatched: 6. The CDR3 runs 15 residues. For the CDR3, the DNA is TGTGCCAGCAGCCTAGCGGGGTTAAGCTCCTACGAGCAGTACTTC. As protein: CASSLAGLSSYEQYF.

The chain couples TRBV7-9 to TRBJ2-1; possibly TRBD2 for D (5 bases). This CDR3 has 11 amino acids. The ends were cut back, 7 bases at V and 13 bases at J, with 14 bases in the middle. Looked up from germline, CDR1 is SEHNR and CDR2 is FQNEAQ (reference sequence). Here the CDR3 DNA reads TGTGCCAGCAACAACCTGGACTTTCAGTTCTTC. Its translation: CASNNLDFQFF.

This clonotype was recorded many times. V is TRBV6-2 or TRBV6-3 and J is TRBJ2-3, with D possibly being TRBD2 (5 bases). The CDR3 is made up of 13 amino acids. V was cut by 10 bases and J by 0 bases, with 11 bases left in between. Germline CDR1 MNHEY, CDR2 SVGEGT. The CDR3 loop is CATRGTSTDTQYF. The CDR3 nucleotides are TGTGCCACCCGGGGTACGAGCACAGATACGCAGTATTTT.

This clonotype was observed a few times. The genes are TRBV2 and TRBJ1-4; TRBD1 matches at 7 bases. CDR3 length equals 15 residues. Trimming at V came to 10 bases and at J to 5 bases, leaving 13 bases not matched to a gene. Germline loops: CDR1 SNHLY, CDR2 FYNNEI. CDR3 protein: CAILTPTGQNEKLFF. The CDR3 DNA reads as TGTGCCATCCTTACGCCGACAGGGCAGAATGAAAAACTGTTTTTT.

The sample holds many counts of this clonotype. The chain couples TRBV11-1 to TRBJ2-3; the D is unclear. This CDR3 has 12 residues. Trimming cost V 5 bases and J 0 bases, with 3 bases left between them. Germline V lookup: CDR1 SGHAT, CDR2 FQDESV (reference sequence). The CDR3 reads CASSPSTDTQYF. CDR3 nucleotide sequence: TGTGCCAGCAGCCCGAGCACAGATACGCAGTATTTT.

Only a few counts were recorded for this clonotype. The CDR3 region has the DNA TGTGCCAGTAGTATTCTGGCAGGGAGAGGGCTGGGCACTGAAGCTTTCTTT. Translation gives CASSILAGRGLGTEAFF. This rearrangement joins TRBV19 to TRBJ1-1; D is possibly TRBD1 (5 bases). Per germline, CDR1 LNHDA and CDR2 SQIVND (reference sequence). The ends were cut back, 3 bases at V and 4 bases at J, with 21 bases in the middle. The CDR3 spans 17 residues.

This clonotype was seen repeatedly, ten times or more. CDR3 residues: CASTTTGGLPDTQYF. The DNA for the CDR3 is TGTGCCAGCACCACGACAGGGGGCCTGCCAGATACGCAGTATTTT. V usage is TRBV7-9 and J usage is TRBJ2-3, with 10 bases that match TRBD1. Unmatched junction bases numbered 8, after V lost 7 bases and J lost 4 bases. The CDR3 sequence is 15 residues long. Germline V lookup: CDR1 SEHNR, CDR2 FQNEAQ (reference sequence).

This clonotype was observed a few times. The V gene is TRBV12-3 or TRBV12-4, the J gene TRBJ1-2; D is unclear. There are 11 residues in the CDR3. Trimming took 10 bases from V and 0 from J, leaving 6 bases between them. This chain's CDR3 is CATSPNYGYTF. In nucleotides, the CDR3 is TGTGCCACCTCCCCTAACTATGGCTACACCTTC.